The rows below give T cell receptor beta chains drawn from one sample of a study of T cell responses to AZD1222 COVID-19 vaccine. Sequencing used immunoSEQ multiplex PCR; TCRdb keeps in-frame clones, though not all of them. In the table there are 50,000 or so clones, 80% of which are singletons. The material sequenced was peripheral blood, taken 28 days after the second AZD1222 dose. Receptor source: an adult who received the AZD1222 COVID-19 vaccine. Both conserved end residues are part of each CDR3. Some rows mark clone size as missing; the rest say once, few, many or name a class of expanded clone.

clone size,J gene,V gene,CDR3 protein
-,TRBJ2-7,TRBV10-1,CASSPNPFGEQYF
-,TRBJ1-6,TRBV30,CAWSATRQGNSPLHF
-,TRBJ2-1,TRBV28,CASSTTSGSFHEQFF
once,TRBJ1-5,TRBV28,CASSSGPGNQPQHF
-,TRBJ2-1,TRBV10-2,CAAKGAGTYNEQFF
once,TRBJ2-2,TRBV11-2,CASSSWGRSGAGELFF
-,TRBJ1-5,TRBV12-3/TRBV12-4,CASSLAQNQPQHF
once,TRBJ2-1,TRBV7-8,CASSLALYNEQFF
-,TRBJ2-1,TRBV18,CASSPSGRAEREQFF
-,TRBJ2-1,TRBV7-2,CASSSSSGNYNEQFF
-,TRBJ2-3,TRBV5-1,CASSLGLAPSTDTQYF
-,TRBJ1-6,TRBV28,CASSLYRTPSWSSPLHF
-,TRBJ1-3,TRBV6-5,CASRTPSGNTIYF
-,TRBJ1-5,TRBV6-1,CASSEGQGHSNQPQHF
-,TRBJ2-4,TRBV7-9,CASSQSARSSDIQYF
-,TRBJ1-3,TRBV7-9,CASSWRGSGNTIYF
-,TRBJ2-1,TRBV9,CASSARLAGSEQFF
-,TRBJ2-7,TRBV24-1,CATSETGPSYEQYF
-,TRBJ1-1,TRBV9,CASSVEPENTEAFF
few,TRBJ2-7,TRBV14,CASSQNFEQYF
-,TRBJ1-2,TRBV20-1,CSAYTNYGYTF
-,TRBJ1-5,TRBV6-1,CASSEWGSNQPQHF
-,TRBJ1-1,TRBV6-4,CASSDSKVNRSNTEAFF
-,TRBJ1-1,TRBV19,CASKGQGTTEAFF
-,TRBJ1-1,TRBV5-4,CASSYHRENTEAFF
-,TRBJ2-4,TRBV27,CASSPPGQGAYIQYF
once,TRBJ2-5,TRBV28,CASSGLGQGGSRETQYF